Detailed here is one T cell receptor beta chain. The data are from a study of cytomegalovirus exposure and HLA in healthy donors. TCRdb's table, derived via immunoSEQ multiplex PCR, lists solely in-frame clones and lacks some. The top ten clones hold more than 1.4% of a sample with 150,000 to 200,000 clones, approximately 85% of them seen once. This CDR3 has 14 amino acids. CDR1 is GTSNPN and CDR2 is SVGIG in the germline V gene (reference sequence). With 0 bases removed from V and 7 bases from J, the gap between germline ends came to 14 bases. The chain combines TRBV30 with TRBJ2-3; a possible D gene is TRBD2 (6 bases). The origin of this receptor is a woman aged 18-29 years in good health and CMV-seronegative. Sample: PBMCs. CDR3 DNA: TGTGCCTGGAGTGTTATAAAGGGGAGGTATACGCAGTATTTT. The encoded protein is CAWSVIKGRYTQYF.